This T cell receptor beta chain was recorded in a study of cytomegalovirus exposure and HLA in healthy donors. Details on this clone: Other DNA sequences from this sample encode an identical CDR3 as well.

13 Jbeta primers and 60 Vbeta primers were used for the PCR. The data were produced by immunoSEQ multiplex PCR, yet TCRdb's version contains in-frame clones alone and is incomplete. The sample yields 150,000 to 200,000 clones, around 76% seen once. Trimming stripped 0 bases from V and 5 bases from J, with 8 bases between. CDR3 length equals 13 residues. Germline loops: CDR1 SGHRS, CDR2 YFSETQ. The TCR was taken from a girl aged 10-17 years in good health and CMV-seropositive. The chain combines TRBV5-1 with TRBJ2-5, with a weak D call TRBD2 (6 bases). The specimen was PBMCs. The CDR3 DNA sequence: TGCGCCAGCAGCTTGGATGGGAGGGAGACCCAGTACTTC. Residues: CASSLDGRETQYF.